The TCR beta chain described here comes from a study of blood T cell repertoires in COVID-19 (TCRdb year 2020). With respect to the entire study: Collaborator samples came from the United States, Italy and Spain and covered acute and convalescent phases of COVID-19. The prospective study material was composed of cDNA or gDNA derived from T cells, B-cell-depleted T cells, or PBMCs. Subjects who had been exposed to COVID-19, were actively infected with it, or had recovered from it provided the deeply sampled blood TCRbeta repertoires that made up the dataset. The repertoires were released in a freely available public database meant as a resource for research on the immune response to SARS-CoV-2. Samples came from the ongoing ImmuneRACE study (first 160 participants) plus 1,254 subjects from 6 global collaborators. Sample metadata almost always included a de-identified subject ID, COVID-19 status, age in years and sex. Where HLA class I and class II types were available, the types were taken from metadata supplied by the sample provider, not from assay-based typing. Summary of the overall study and its limitations: The quantity of clinical and demographic metadata differed by source and by participant and was supplied without curation.

The immunoSEQ Assay, a bias-controlled multiplex PCR, was used to amplify TCRbeta CDR3 regions from genomic DNA. Under the source paper's analysis protocol: The number of nucleated cells in each sample was estimated by amplification of reference gene primers within the assay. To quantify the absolute abundance of each unique TCRbeta CDR3 rearrangement, sequence reads were collapsed and filtered. For each sample, productive Simpson clonality was calculated as the square root of Simpson's diversity index across productive rearrangements. This immuneACCESS table, as held by TCRdb, lists in-frame sequences with V and J called but not all clones. Of the missing ones, under half trace to an unresolved V gene in checked studies; the others have no known cause. V and J calls and clone size are copied from that table; D and trimming were computed from the DNA. The sample records approximately 220,000 clones, roughly 90% of which are singletons. The top ten constitute roughly 4% of the sample.

Reading from cysteine to phenylalanine, the CDR3 counts 14 amino acids. CDR3 DNA only is kept here, 42 bases in frame from base 1. Trimming removed 3 bases from V and 7 bases from J; the gene matches leave 7 bases unexplained. Looking up the germline V gene yields CDR1 SGHAT and CDR2 FQNNGV. Enrolling through a virtual design, the prospective study's participants ranged in age from roughly 18 to 89 years and lived across 24 United States geographic areas. In the prospective study, participants were assigned to cohorts based on the clinical history participants reported in a screening survey and a study questionnaire. Exposed participants had been in contact, within 2 weeks of entering the study, with a person who had a PCR-confirmed or clinician-diagnosed case of COVID-19. In the prospective study, mobile phlebotomists collected whole blood, serum and a nasopharyngeal or oropharyngeal swab from each participant. Participants in the prospective study had the option to provide additional blood draws and questionnaires over a 2-month period. Prospective study blood samples were shipped either frozen or at room temperature before DNA extraction.

Concerning this clone: What antigen it recognizes has not been identified. No per-base quality is available; no much larger clone lies one base away.

The sequence links TRBV11-2 to TRBJ2-7; 9 middle bases align to TRBD2. This clonotype originated in a woman in her twenties or thirties who had been exposed to COVID-19. Specimen: PBMCs or T cells enriched from blood (not recorded which). The CDR3 region reads CASSFGLAGREQYF. The nucleotide sequence reads as follows: TGTGCCAGCAGCTTTGGGCTAGCGGGGCGGGAGCAGTACTTC.